This T cell receptor (beta chain) was profiled in a study of blood T cells in healthy people across ages. Notes on the study in general: A greater number of naive CD4+ cells and higher diversity distinguished long-lived donors from aged donors.

Sample-barcoded 5' priming and a J-beta primer mix drove a second PCR of 7 to 11 cycles. A 12-random-nucleotide template-switch adaptor tagged each cDNA molecule. In TCRdb, the 5' RACE reads were re-called with MiXCR into one record per CDR3 protein. Here the sample spans about 1 million distinct CDR3 sequences, under 45% being singletons. Concerning this clonotype itself: Its antigen remains unknown.

From germline, CDR1 is DFQATT and CDR2 SNEGSKA (reference sequence). Trimming removed 3 bases at V and 0 bases at J, with 9 bases between. This CDR3 has 13 amino acids. Isolated per sample were at least 6 million PBMCs. The receptor was derived from a woman aged 55-75 years in good health. Specimen: blood. This chain links TRBV20-1 with TRBJ2-7; D remains ambiguous. The CDR3 DNA is TGCAGTGCTAGGGGGAAACTCTCCTACGAGCAGTACTTC. It encodes CSARGKLSYEQYF.